One sample yielded the 5 T cell receptor beta chains listed below, sequenced in a study of blood T cells in healthy people across ages (dated by TCRdb to about 2015). Library preparation employed 5' RACE. Instrument used: Illumina HiSeq 2500. A second PCR of roughly 7 to 11 cycles was performed with a sample-barcoded 5' primer and a J-beta primer mix. TCRdb reprocessing: public reads trimmed at Q25 with fastp, clones called with MiXCR, in-frame beta chains kept. Rows with one shared CDR3 protein collapse into an entry with the most common genes and DNA. The sample table holds approximately 850,000 distinct CDR3 sequences, of which over 45% were seen once. Of the sample, 22% is held by the ten largest clones. The sample comprised blood. All receptors come from a man younger than 40 in good health.

V usage is TRBV5-6 and J usage is TRBJ2-5, with D uncertain. The J call may be incorrect, as the DNA end agrees better with TRBJ2-7. Germline CDR1 and CDR2: SGHDT and YYEEEE. This CDR3 comprises 16 residues. DNA for the CDR3: TGTGCCAGCAGCTTCGGTATCGGGCCGTTAAGTTACGAGCAGTACTTC. It codes for CASSFGIGPLSYEQYF.

The chain recombines TRBV27 with TRBJ2-1; D might be TRBD1 (5 bases). V was clipped by 5 bases and J by 7 bases, with 12 bases between them. This CDR3 is built from 13 residues. Germline V gives CDR1 MNHEY, CDR2 SMNVEV (reference sequence). Here the CDR3 reads CASSPTGWNEQFF. The DNA for the CDR3 is TGTGCCAGCAGTCCCACAGGTTGGAATGAGCAGTTCTTC.

The chain has TRBV29-1 and TRBJ2-5; TRBD1 agrees at 7 bases. Unmatched junction bases numbered 13, after V lost 7 bases and J lost 5 bases. This CDR3 comprises 14 residues. Looked up from germline, CDR1 is SQVTM and CDR2 is ANQGSEA. The CDR3 protein is CSGLQTGFGETQYF. As DNA, the CDR3 is TGCAGCGGCTTGCAGACAGGGTTTGGGGAGACCCAGTACTTC.

This clonotype was seen a few times. The chain couples TRBV28 to TRBJ1-5; D call uncertain. The CDR3 covers 13 residues. The germline gives CDR1 MDHEN, CDR2 SYDVKM. V was trimmed by 6 bases and J by 3 bases, leaving 9 bases between them. The CDR3 sequence: CASRGQNNQPQHF. In DNA, the CDR3 is TGTGCCAGCAGGGGCCAAAACAATCAGCCCCAGCATTTT.

This clonotype was counted a few times. The chain joins TRBV11-2 to TRBJ2-5, with 7 bases matching TRBD1. Germline CDR1 reads SGHAT; CDR2 reads FQNNGV. The CDR3 is 15 amino acids. V lost 2 bases, J lost 5 bases, and 8 bases stayed unmatched. The CDR3 spells CASSLNPQGEETQYF. DNA of the CDR3: TGTGCCAGCAGCTTAAACCCTCAGGGGGAGGAGACCCAGTACTTC.